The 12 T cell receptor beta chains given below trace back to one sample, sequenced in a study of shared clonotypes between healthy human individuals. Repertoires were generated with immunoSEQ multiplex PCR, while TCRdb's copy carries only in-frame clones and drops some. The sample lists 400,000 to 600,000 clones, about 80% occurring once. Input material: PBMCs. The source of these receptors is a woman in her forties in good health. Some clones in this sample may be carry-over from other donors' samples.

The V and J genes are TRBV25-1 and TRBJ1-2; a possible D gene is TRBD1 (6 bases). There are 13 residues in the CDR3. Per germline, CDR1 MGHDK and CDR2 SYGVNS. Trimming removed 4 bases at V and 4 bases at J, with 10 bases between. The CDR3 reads CASSGTDFYGYTF. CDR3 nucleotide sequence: TGTGCCAGCAGTGGGACAGACTTCTATGGCTACACCTTC.

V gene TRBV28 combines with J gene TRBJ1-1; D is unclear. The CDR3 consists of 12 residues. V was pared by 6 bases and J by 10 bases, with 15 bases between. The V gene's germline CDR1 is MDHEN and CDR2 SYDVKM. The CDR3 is CASSRRTRGAFF. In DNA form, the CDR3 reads TGTGCCAGCAGCAGAAGGACCCGCGGAGCTTTCTTT.

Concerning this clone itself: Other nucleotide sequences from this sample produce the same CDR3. For the CDR3, the DNA is TGCACTAGCAGCCAGGGGGAGAATTACGAGCAGTACTTC. This sequence encodes CTSSQGENYEQYF. This chain links TRBV1 with TRBJ2-7. TRBV1 is shown as a pseudogene. The CDR3 has 13 residues.

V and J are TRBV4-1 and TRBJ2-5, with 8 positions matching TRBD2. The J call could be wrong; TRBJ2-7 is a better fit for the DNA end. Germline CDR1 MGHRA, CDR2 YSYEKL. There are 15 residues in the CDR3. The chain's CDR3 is CASRPLGTSSYEQYF. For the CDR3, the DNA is TGCGCCAGCAGGCCTCTGGGGACTAGCTCCTACGAGCAGTACTTC.

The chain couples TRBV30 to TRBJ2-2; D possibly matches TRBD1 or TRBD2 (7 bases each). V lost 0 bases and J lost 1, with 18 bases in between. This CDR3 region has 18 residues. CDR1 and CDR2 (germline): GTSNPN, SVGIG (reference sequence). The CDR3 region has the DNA TGTGCCTGGAGTGTATGGCAGGGGGGGTACGGGAACACCGGGGAGCTGTTTTTT. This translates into CAWSVWQGGYGNTGELFF.

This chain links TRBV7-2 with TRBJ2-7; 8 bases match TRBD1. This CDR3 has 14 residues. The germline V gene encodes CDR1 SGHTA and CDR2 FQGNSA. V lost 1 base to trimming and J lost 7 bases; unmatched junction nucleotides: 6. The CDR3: CASSLGQGFREQYF. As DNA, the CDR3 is TGTGCCAGCAGCTTAGGACAGGGGTTTCGGGAGCAGTACTTC.

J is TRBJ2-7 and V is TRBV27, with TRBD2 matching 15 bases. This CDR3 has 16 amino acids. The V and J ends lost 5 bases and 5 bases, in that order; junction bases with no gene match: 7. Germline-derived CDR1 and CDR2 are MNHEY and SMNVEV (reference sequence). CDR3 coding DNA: TGTGCCAGCAGTCCCCGGACTAGCGGGAGGGCCGACGAGCAGTACTTC. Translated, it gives CASSPRTSGRADEQYF.

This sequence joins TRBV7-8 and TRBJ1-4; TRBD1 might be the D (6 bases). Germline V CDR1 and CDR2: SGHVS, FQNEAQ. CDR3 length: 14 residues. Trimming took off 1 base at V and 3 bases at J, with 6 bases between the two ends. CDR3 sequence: CASSLGTANEKLFF. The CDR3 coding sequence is TGTGCCAGCAGCTTAGGGACAGCTAATGAAAAACTGTTTTTT.

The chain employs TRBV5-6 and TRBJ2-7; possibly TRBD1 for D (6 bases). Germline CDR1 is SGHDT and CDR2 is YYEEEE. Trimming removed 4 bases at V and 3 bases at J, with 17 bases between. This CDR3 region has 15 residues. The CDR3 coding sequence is TGTGCCAGCAGCATCACCGGGACACACGTCTACGAGCAGTACTTC. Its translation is CASSITGTHVYEQYF.

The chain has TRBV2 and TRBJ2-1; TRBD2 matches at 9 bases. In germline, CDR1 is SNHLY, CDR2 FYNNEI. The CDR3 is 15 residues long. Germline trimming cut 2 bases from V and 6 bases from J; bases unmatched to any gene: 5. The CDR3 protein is CASSERASGVNEQFF. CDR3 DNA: TGTGCCAGCAGTGAACGGGCTAGCGGGGTCAATGAGCAGTTCTTC.

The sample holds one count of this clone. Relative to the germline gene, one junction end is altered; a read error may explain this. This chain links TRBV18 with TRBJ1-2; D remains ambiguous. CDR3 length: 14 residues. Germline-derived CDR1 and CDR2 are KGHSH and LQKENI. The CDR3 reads CASMSGVTKYGYTF. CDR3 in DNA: TGTGCCAGCATGTCTGGGGTAACTAAGTATGGCTACACCTTC.

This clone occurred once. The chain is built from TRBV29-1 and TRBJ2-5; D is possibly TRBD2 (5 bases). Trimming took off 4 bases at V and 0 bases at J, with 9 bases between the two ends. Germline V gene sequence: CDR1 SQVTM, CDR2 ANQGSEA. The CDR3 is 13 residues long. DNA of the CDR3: TGCAGCGTTGTGCCCGGGAACCAAGAGACCCAGTACTTC. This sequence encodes CSVVPGNQETQYF.